This TCR beta chain was observed in a study of blood T cells in healthy people across ages. Primers used in a second PCR of roughly 6 to 11 cycles were a sample-barcoded 5' primer and a J-beta primer mix. A tag from a template-switch adaptor with 12 random nucleotides marked each cDNA molecule. Using its own MiXCR run on the 5' RACE reads, TCRdb lists one record per CDR3 protein. In the table there are around 1,500,000 distinct CDR3 sequences, under 30% of which are singletons. Whole-study findings and limits: When one million T cells were used, diversity estimates were thought to be underestimates. No conclusive comparison of naive versus antigen-experienced cells was possible with unsorted PBMCs.

The V end lost 7 bases, the J end lost 8 bases, and 12 bases lay between the germline ends. CDR1 and CDR2 from the germline V gene are SGHRS and YFSETQ. The CDR3 runs to 11 residues. This clonotype showed up just a few times. No antigen is known for it. The source material was blood. This sequence originates from a woman in her 30s in good health. This chain links TRBV5-1 with TRBJ1-2; D possibly corresponds to TRBD1 (5 bases). This CDR3 is CASGDQEGYTF. The CDR3 bases are TGCGCCAGCGGGGACCAGGAGGGCTACACCTTC.